These 18 T cell receptor beta chains came from one sample sequenced in a study of T cells in tumors and immune-related adverse events. Using immunoSEQ multiplex PCR, the repertoire was profiled, and TCRdb retains in-frame clones only, with some absent. The sample contains nearly 750 clones, about nine tenths of which appear only once. This specimen consisted of kidney tissue, obtained from a patient treated with anti-PD-1 therapy. The receptor set was obtained from a female donor with metastatic renal cell carcinoma.

The chain employs TRBV30 and TRBJ1-1, with no clear D. The CDR3 is made up of 14 amino acids. V was clipped by 4 bases and J by 0 bases, with 12 bases between them. The germline V gene has CDR1 GTSNPN and CDR2 SVGIG (reference sequence). The CDR3 is CAWTSVSLNTEAFF. As DNA, the CDR3 is TGTGCCTGGACAAGCGTCAGCTTGAACACTGAAGCTTTCTTT.

In this sample, this clone turned up once. V usage is TRBV20-1 and J usage is TRBJ2-1, with no clear D. The CDR3 extends over 10 amino acids. V was trimmed by 7 bases and J by 7 bases, leaving 8 bases between them. Germline CDR1 is DFQATT and CDR2 is SNEGSKA (reference sequence). The CDR3 sequence is CSVLFNEQFF. DNA of the CDR3: TGCAGTGTACTATTTAATGAGCAGTTCTTC.

The J gene is TRBJ2-6, the V gene TRBV9; D not resolved. Germline values: CDR1 SGDLS, CDR2 YYNGEE. The CDR3 sequence is 17 residues long. Trimming left V 7 bases short and J 5 bases short, with 22 bases between. The CDR3 here is CASLQQLKQSRANVLTF. CDR3 sequence (DNA): TGTGCCAGCTTGCAGCAGCTCAAACAAAGTCGGGCCAACGTCCTGACTTTC.

V is TRBV4-1 and J is TRBJ2-5; D remains ambiguous. The CDR3 totals 15 residues. Germline values: CDR1 MGHRA, CDR2 YSYEKL. Trimming cost V 5 bases and J 2 bases, with 15 bases left between them. In DNA, the CDR3 is TGCGCCAGCAGCTCCCTCGGATGGGATCAAGAGACCCAGTACTTC. It is translated as CASSSLGWDQETQYF.

J is TRBJ2-2 and V is TRBV11-2, with a weak D call TRBD1 (6 bases). V lost 5 bases, J lost 5 bases, and 9 bases lay in between. Germline loops: CDR1 SGHAT, CDR2 FQNNGV. This CDR3 has 13 amino acids. The DNA of the CDR3 is TGTGCCAGCAGCGGACAGATTACCGGGGAGCTGTTTTTT. Translated, it gives CASSGQITGELFF.

Here the CDR3 reads CASSQVLLAGGSYNEQFF. In nucleotides, the CDR3 is TGCGCCAGCAGCCAAGTTCTGCTAGCGGGAGGATCCTACAATGAGCAGTTCTTC. The V call is TRBV4-1, the J call TRBJ2-1; the match to TRBD2 covers 11 bases. Germline CDR1 is MGHRA and CDR2 is YSYEKL. CDR3 length: 18 amino acids. Trimming took 1 base from V and 1 from J; bases not matched to a gene: 6.

J is TRBJ2-7 and V is TRBV4-3; the match to TRBD1 covers 10 bases. V shed 0 bases, J shed 1 base, and the junction held 6 bases outside the gene matches. Germline V lookup: CDR1 LGHNA, CDR2 YSLEER. This CDR3 has 17 amino acids. The CDR3 sequence: CASSQDGTGVSSYEQYF. The CDR3 DNA is TGCGCCAGCAGCCAAGATGGGACAGGGGTCTCTTCCTACGAGCAGTACTTC.

V gene TRBV5-4 combines with J gene TRBJ1-2, with TRBD1 identical over 11 bases. V lost 6 bases, J lost 4 bases, and 8 bases stayed unmatched. This CDR3 comprises 15 residues. The germline V gene has CDR1 SGHNT and CDR2 YYREEE (reference sequence). CDR3 DNA sequence: TGTGCCAGCACCCCCCGGACAGGGGGCACCTATGGCTACACCTTC. Its translation is CASTPRTGGTYGYTF.

This clone turned up a few times. The rearrangement joins TRBV4-2 to TRBJ1-1, with D hard to call. The V and J ends lost 3 bases and 0 bases respectively, with 11 bases between them. This CDR3 is built from 15 residues. The V gene's germline CDR1 is LGHNA and CDR2 YNFKEQ. The CDR3 sequence: CASSHLQRMNTEAFF. CDR3 nucleotides: TGTGCCAGCAGCCACCTACAGCGAATGAACACTGAAGCTTTCTTT.

The J gene is TRBJ1-1, the V gene TRBV6-5; tentative D call: TRBD1 (6 bases). Trimming took 2 bases from V and 1 from J, leaving 14 bases between them. This CDR3 contains 16 residues. Germline V gives CDR1 MNHEY, CDR2 SVGAGI. The CDR3 DNA reads TGTGCCAGCAGTTACGAGACAGGAGTCTCGAACACTGAAGCTTTCTTT. It translates to CASSYETGVSNTEAFF.

In nucleotides, the CDR3 is TGTGCCAGCAGTGAAGGGACCGCCTACGAGCAGTACTTC. It encodes CASSEGTAYEQYF. The V gene is TRBV11-2, the J gene TRBJ2-7; D could derive from TRBD1 or TRBD2 (5 bases each). CDR3 length: 13 residues. CDR1 is SGHAT and CDR2 is FQNNGV in the germline V gene. V lost 6 bases to trimming and J lost 2 bases, with 11 bases between them.

This chain links TRBV5-1 with TRBJ1-4, with TRBD1 identical over 10 bases. The ends lost 6 bases at V and 6 bases at J; junction bases unmatched: 8. Germline CDR1 SGHRS, CDR2 YFSETQ. The CDR3 length is 15 residues. The CDR3 bases are TGCGCCAGCACGAGGGACAGGGGCGCGGATGAAAAACTGTTTTTT. Translated: CASTRDRGADEKLFF.

J is TRBJ2-2 and V is TRBV6-6, with 7 nucleotides matching TRBD1. This CDR3 spans 15 amino acids. J gave up 3 bases and V 7 bases, and 8 bases lay outside the gene matches. Germline V gives CDR1 MNHNY, CDR2 SVGAGI (reference sequence). This chain's CDR3 is CASTVTGRDTGELFF. CDR3 in DNA: TGTGCCAGCACCGTGACAGGGCGCGACACCGGGGAGCTGTTTTTT.

This chain uses TRBV30 with TRBJ2-5, with 7 bases lining up with TRBD2. Trimming cost V 2 bases and J 5 bases; bases outside gene matches: 2. Germline V gene sequence: CDR1 GTSNPN, CDR2 SVGIG (reference sequence). The CDR3 runs 12 residues. CDR3 sequence: CAWSLGGETQYF. CDR3 bases: TGTGCCTGGAGTTTGGGGGGGGAGACCCAGTACTTC.

The gene calls are TRBV4-1 and TRBJ2-7, with D tentatively TRBD1 or TRBD2 (6 bases each). Germline V gives CDR1 MGHRA, CDR2 YSYEKL. Trimming pared 2 bases from V and 1 base from J, leaving 15 bases between. The CDR3 spans 16 residues. The CDR3 DNA reads as TGCGCCAGCAGCCAACAATCGGCGGGGACATCCTACGAGCAGTACTTC. Protein sequence: CASSQQSAGTSYEQYF.

This clone has just a few counts. The gene calls are TRBV27 and TRBJ2-1, with 8 bases that match TRBD2. Germline trimming cut 5 bases from V and 5 bases from J; bases unmatched to any gene: 5. The germline V gene has CDR1 MNHEY and CDR2 SMNVEV (reference sequence). CDR3 length: 14 residues. CDR3 in amino acids: CASSLSGTNNEQFF. Here the CDR3 DNA reads TGTGCCAGCAGTCTTAGCGGGACCAACAATGAGCAGTTCTTC.

The CDR3 reads CAWEREGLNEQFF. CDR3 DNA: TGTGCCTGGGAGCGGGAGGGCCTAAATGAGCAGTTCTTC. The V and J genes are TRBV30 and TRBJ2-1; 10 nucleotides align to TRBD2. The germline V gene has CDR1 GTSNPN and CDR2 SVGIG (reference sequence). This CDR3 has 13 residues. Trimming cost V 5 bases and J 7 bases; bases outside gene matches: 5.

The chain recombines TRBV5-4 with TRBJ2-5; tentative D call: TRBD2 (5 bases). CDR3 length: 14 amino acids. Germline assignment: CDR1 SGHNT and CDR2 YYREEE (reference sequence). The V end was cut by 4 bases, the J end by 7 bases, with 17 bases between. The CDR3 sequence is CASSLHGGWGTQYF. CDR3 in DNA: TGTGCCAGCAGCCTCCATGGCGGGTGGGGGACCCAGTACTTC.